One sample yielded the 16 T cell receptor beta chains listed below, sequenced in a study of regulatory T cells in long-lasting Graves disease. According to the study, TCR beta libraries were built with iRepertoire HTBI primers and CDR3-region Arm-PCR. TCRdb ran MiXCR on the multiplex PCR reads and lists one entry per CDR3 protein. This table holds under 400,000 distinct CDR3 sequences, roughly a sixth found once. As to time point: newly diagnosed GD, antithyroid drugs for less than 3 months. Extracted PBMC RNA gave rise to the TCR library. This sample also belongs to another study, concerning T cells in Graves' hyperthyroidism and ophthalmopathy.

Sequenced here: peripheral blood mononuclear cells (PBMCs), sampled at new diagnosis, from a patient treated with antithyroid drugs. The receptors derive from a man aged 40-50 years with Graves disease.

This clonotype showed up just a few times. The V and J genes are TRBV28 and TRBJ2-2, with D perhaps TRBD1 (5 bases). Trimming removed 4 bases at V and 1 base at J, with 7 bases between. Per germline, CDR1 MDHEN and CDR2 SYDVKM. This CDR3 has 14 residues. In nucleotides, the CDR3 is TGTGCCAGCAGTTCAGGACAGAACACCGGGGAGCTGTTTTTT. Protein: CASSSGQNTGELFF. Drawing the rest from reference TRBV28 and TRBJ2-2, the complete variable domain is DVKVTQSSRYLVKRTGEKVFLECVQDMDHENMFWYRQDPGLGLRLIYFSYDVKMKEKGDIPEGYSVSREKKERFSLILESASTNQTSMYLCASSSGQNTGELFFGEGSRLTVL.

This clonotype was counted a few times. The chain recombines TRBV29-1 with TRBJ2-2, with 9 bases that match TRBD1. CDR3 length: 14 amino acids. Germline V gene sequence: CDR1 SQVTM, CDR2 ANQGSEA. Unmatched junction bases numbered 4, after V lost 5 bases and J lost 3 bases. The CDR3 here is CSVIGQGYTGELFF. The CDR3 DNA follows: TGCAGCGTTATAGGACAGGGGTACACCGGGGAGCTGTTTTTT.

This clonotype was observed many times. The chain employs TRBV6-1 and TRBJ2-7; the D call may be TRBD1 or TRBD2 (5 bases each). Germline V CDR1 and CDR2: MNHNS, SASEGT. V lost 3 bases to trimming and J lost 0 bases, with 12 bases between them. The CDR3 sequence is 15 residues long. This CDR3 is CASSDGTFSSYEQYF. In nucleotides, the CDR3 is TGTGCCAGCAGTGATGGGACGTTCAGCTCCTACGAGCAGTACTTC.

This clonotype was seen repeatedly, ten times or more. The chain carries TRBV12-3 or TRBV12-4 and TRBJ2-7, with TRBD1 matching 9 bases. After removal of 3 bases from V and 5 bases from J, the junction contained 14 bases not matched to a gene. This CDR3 comprises 17 residues. The CDR3 bases are TGTGCCAGCAGTTTGGACCCAACCCGGGGACAGGGCCACGAGCAGTACTTC. Translating gives CASSLDPTRGQGHEQYF.

The rearrangement uses TRBV5-1 and TRBJ2-4, with 8 bases matching TRBD2. The trim removed 5 bases at V and 15 bases at J, leaving 16 bases unmatched. The CDR3 runs 14 residues. Germline V gives CDR1 SGHRS, CDR2 YFSETQ. In DNA form, the CDR3 reads TGCGCCAGCAGTTTTGGTGGAGCGGGGGAGACCCGGTACTTC. This gives the protein CASSFGGAGETRYF.

The chain carries TRBV15 and TRBJ1-1; D is unresolved. V lost 1 base, J lost 1 base, and 4 bases lay in between. This CDR3 has 13 amino acids. CDR1 and CDR2 from the germline V gene are LNHNV and YYDKDF (reference sequence). Written as DNA, the CDR3 is TGTGCCACCAGCAGAGTAGGGAACACTGAAGCTTTCTTT. It is translated as CATSRVGNTEAFF. Combining the CDR3 with reference TRBV15 and TRBJ1-1 gives the whole variable domain DAMVIQNPRYQVTQFGKPVTLSCSQTLNHNVMYWYQQKSSQAPKLLFHYYDKDFNNEADTPDNFQSRRPNTSFCFLDIRSPGLGDTAMYLCATSRVGNTEAFFGQGTRLTVV.

This rearrangement joins TRBV2 to TRBJ2-7; 8 nucleotides agree with TRBD1. This CDR3 contains 16 residues. Trimming cost V 6 bases and J 6 bases; bases outside gene matches: 16. CDR1 SNHLY and CDR2 FYNNEI come from the germline V gene. The CDR3 region has the DNA TGTGCCAGCAGCCCGATTACCGGGACAGGAGGCCCCGAGCAGTACTTC. This translates into CASSPITGTGGPEQYF.

This clonotype was counted ten times or more. The chain recombines TRBV20-1 with TRBJ2-1; TRBD2 agrees at 12 bases. Trimming at V came to 0 bases and at J to 6 bases, leaving 9 bases not matched to a gene. The CDR3 totals 17 residues. Germline V lookup: CDR1 DFQATT, CDR2 SNEGSKA (reference sequence). The CDR3: CSARENLAGGFANEQFF. The CDR3 region has the DNA TGCAGTGCTAGAGAAAATCTAGCGGGGGGGTTCGCCAATGAGCAGTTCTTC.

This clonotype was seen repeatedly, ten times or more. V is TRBV24-1 and J is TRBJ2-3; TRBD1 matches 9 bases. V lost 7 bases, J lost 0 bases, and 1 base stayed unmatched. CDR3 length: 14 residues. The germline V gene has CDR1 KGHDR and CDR2 SFDVKD. DNA of the CDR3: TGTGCCACCAGGGACAGGGGAAGCACAGATACGCAGTATTTT. Translating gives CATRDRGSTDTQYF.

J is TRBJ1-3 and V is TRBV2, with 12 nucleotides matching TRBD1. The J segment lost 15 bases and the V segment lost 9 bases, leaving 18 bases of the junction unmatched. Germline-derived CDR1 and CDR2 are SNHLY and FYNNEI. The CDR3 length is 15 residues. DNA for the CDR3: TGTGCCAGTAGAAAACACGGGACAGGGGGCAAGAGGGAATATTTT. Translated: CASRKHGTGGKREYF.

This clonotype showed up just a few times. This CDR3 reads CRTGGLDYEQYF. The CDR3 coding sequence is TGCAGAACAGGGGGCTTGGACTACGAGCAGTACTTC. The chain couples TRBV20-1 to TRBJ2-7; 9 bases align to TRBD1. This CDR3 is 12 amino acids long. Germline lookup yields CDR1 DFQATT and CDR2 SNEGSKA (reference sequence).

This CDR3 reads CATSKTAHEQFF. The CDR3 DNA sequence: TGTGCCACCAGCAAGACAGCGCATGAGCAGTTCTTC. V and J are TRBV12-3 or TRBV12-4 and TRBJ2-1; possibly TRBD1 for D (5 bases). The CDR3 is made up of 12 amino acids. The ends were cut back, 10 bases at V and 8 bases at J, with 15 bases in the middle.

This clonotype was detected only a few times. This chain connects TRBV28 to TRBJ1-6; tentative D call: TRBD1 (6 bases). Germline V CDR1 and CDR2: MDHEN, SYDVKM. The CDR3 extends over 14 amino acids. V was clipped by 5 bases and J by 14 bases, with 19 bases between them. CDR3 nucleotide sequence: TGTGCCAGCAGTACCAGGAAGGGGGAGTTCACCCTCCACTTT. The encoded protein is CASSTRKGEFTLHF. The complete variable domain, with remaining parts taken from reference TRBV28 and TRBJ1-6, reads DVKVTQSSRYLVKRTGEKVFLECVQDMDHENMFWYRQDPGLGLRLIYFSYDVKMKEKGDIPEGYSVSREKKERFSLILESASTNQTSMYLCASSTRKGEFTLHFGNGTRLTVT.

This clonotype was picked up one time. A much larger clonotype is one base distant, so this may be a read error. The CDR3 region is CASSWLMGDTQHF. The CDR3 DNA sequence: TGTGCCAGCAGTTGGCTAATGGGGGATACGCAGCATTTT. The rearrangement joins TRBV6-5 to TRBJ2-3; a weak D match, TRBD1 (5 bases). With the DNA end fitting TRBJ1-5 better, the J assignment may be wrong. CDR3 length: 13 amino acids. CDR1 and CDR2 (germline): MNHEY, SVGAGI.

In its sample, this clonotype was seen many times. The chain carries TRBV7-8 and TRBJ1-5, with 8 bases lining up with TRBD1. J gave up 6 bases and V 5 bases, and 15 bases lay outside the gene matches. The CDR3 spans 17 residues. Germline V gene data show CDR1 as SGHVS and CDR2 as FQNEAQ. CDR3 sequence reads: CASSRWDRNYLGQPQHF. As DNA, the CDR3 is TGTGCCAGCAGCAGATGGGACAGGAATTACTTGGGTCAGCCCCAGCATTTT.

This clonotype was observed at least ten times. V usage is TRBV11-3 and J usage is TRBJ2-7; D is perhaps TRBD2 (6 bases). CDR1 is SGHNT and CDR2 is YENEEA in the germline V gene. The length of the CDR3 is 15 residues. V was shortened by 5 bases and J by 1 base, with 15 bases between the two germline ends. This CDR3 is CASSPRLGGSYEQYF. In DNA, the CDR3 is TGTGCCAGCAGCCCCCGGTTGGGGGGTTCCTACGAGCAGTACTTC.